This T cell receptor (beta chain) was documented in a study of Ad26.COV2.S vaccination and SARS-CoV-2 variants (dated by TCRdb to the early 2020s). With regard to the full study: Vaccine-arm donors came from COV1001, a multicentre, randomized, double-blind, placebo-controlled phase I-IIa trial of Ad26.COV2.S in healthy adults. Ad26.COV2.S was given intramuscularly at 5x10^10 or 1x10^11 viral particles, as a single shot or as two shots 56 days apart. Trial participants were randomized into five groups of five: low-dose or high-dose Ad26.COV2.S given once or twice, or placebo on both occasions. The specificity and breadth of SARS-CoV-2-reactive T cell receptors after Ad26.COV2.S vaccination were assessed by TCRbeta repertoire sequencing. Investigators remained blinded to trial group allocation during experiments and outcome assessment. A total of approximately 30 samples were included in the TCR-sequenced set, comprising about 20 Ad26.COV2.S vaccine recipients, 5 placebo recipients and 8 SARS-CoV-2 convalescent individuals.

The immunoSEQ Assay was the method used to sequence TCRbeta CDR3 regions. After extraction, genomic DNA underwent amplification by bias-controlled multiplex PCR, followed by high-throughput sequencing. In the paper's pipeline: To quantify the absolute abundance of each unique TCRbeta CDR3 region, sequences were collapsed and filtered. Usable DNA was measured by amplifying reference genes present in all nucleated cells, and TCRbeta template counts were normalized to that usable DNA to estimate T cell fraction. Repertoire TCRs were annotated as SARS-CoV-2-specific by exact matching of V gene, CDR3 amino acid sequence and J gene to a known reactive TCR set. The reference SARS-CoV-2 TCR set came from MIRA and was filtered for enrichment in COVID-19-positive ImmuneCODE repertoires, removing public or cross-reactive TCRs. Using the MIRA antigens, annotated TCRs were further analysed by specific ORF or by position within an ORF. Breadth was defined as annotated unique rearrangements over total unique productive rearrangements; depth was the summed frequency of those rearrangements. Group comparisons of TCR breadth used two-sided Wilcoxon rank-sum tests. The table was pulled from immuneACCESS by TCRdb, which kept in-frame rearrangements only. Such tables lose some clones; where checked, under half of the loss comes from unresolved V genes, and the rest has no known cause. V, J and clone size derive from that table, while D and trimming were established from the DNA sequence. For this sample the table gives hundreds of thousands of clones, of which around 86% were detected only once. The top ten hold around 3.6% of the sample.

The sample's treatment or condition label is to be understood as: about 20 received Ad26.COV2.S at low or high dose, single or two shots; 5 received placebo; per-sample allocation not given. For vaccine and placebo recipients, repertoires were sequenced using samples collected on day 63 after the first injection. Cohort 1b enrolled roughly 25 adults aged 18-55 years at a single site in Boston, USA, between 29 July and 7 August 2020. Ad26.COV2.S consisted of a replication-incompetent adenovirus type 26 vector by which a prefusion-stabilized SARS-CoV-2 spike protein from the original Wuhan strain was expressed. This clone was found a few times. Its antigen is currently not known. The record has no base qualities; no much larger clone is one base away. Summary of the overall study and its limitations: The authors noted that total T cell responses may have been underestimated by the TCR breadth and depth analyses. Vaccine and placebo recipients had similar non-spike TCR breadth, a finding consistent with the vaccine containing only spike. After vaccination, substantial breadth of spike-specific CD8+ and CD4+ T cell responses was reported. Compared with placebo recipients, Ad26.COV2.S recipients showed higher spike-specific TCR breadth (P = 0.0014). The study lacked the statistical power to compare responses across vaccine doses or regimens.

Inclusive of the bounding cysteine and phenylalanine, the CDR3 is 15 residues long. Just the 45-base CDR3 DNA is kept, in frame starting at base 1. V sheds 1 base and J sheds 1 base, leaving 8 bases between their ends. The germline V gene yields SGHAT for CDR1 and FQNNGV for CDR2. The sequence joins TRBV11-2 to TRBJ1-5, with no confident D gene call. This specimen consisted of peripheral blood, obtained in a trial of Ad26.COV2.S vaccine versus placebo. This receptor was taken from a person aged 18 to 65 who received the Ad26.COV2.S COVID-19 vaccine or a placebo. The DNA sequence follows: TGTGCCAGCAGCTTAGGGACGGAGAGCAATCAGCCCCAGCATTTT. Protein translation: CASSLGTESNQPQHF.